This T cell receptor (beta chain) derives from a study of post-analysis software for immune sequencing data. Study observations and caveats: There were five or six TRBV segments more frequent in patients than controls, and TRBV5-6, TRBV5-1 and TRBV20-1 were among them. Relative to controls, patients with multiple sclerosis showed significantly lower normalized Chao1 diversity.

The V gene lost 6 bases and the J gene lost 6 bases, with 12 bases spanning the gap. The CDR3 is made up of 13 amino acids. The germline V gene has CDR1 ENHRY and CDR2 SYGVKD. Unique molecular identifiers had been added to the TCR beta cDNA libraries. Starting from about 0.98 to 11 million T cells, the study yielded approximately 500,000 cDNA molecules. Each CDR3 protein gets one entry after TCRdb re-called the PCR reads with MiXCR. The sample has 750,000 to 950,000 distinct CDR3 sequences, roughly half seen once. Concerning this clonotype: Its antigen is currently unknown.

Sample: blood. The TCR comes from a girl between 10 and 17 years old with multiple sclerosis. The chain recombines TRBV10-3 with TRBJ2-1; a weak D match, TRBD1 (6 bases). CDR3 in amino acids: CAIRQGMGNEQFF. DNA of the CDR3: TGTGCCATCAGGCAGGGGATGGGCAATGAGCAGTTCTTC.